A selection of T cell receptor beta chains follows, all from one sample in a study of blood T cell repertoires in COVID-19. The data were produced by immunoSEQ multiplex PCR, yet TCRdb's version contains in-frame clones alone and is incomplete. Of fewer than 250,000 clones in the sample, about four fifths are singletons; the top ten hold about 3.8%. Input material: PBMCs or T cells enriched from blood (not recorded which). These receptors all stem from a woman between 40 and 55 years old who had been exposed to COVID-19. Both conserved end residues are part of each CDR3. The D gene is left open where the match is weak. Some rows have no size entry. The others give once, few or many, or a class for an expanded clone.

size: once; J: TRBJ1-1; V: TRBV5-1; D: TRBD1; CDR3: CASSLAGAGGNTEAFF; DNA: TGCGCCAGCAGCTTGGCCGGGGCAGGGGGCAACACTGAAGCTTTCTTT
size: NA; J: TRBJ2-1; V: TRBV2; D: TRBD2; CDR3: CASRDGLAGVNEQFF; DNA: TGTGCCAGCAGGGACGGACTAGCGGGGGTCAATGAGCAGTTCTTC
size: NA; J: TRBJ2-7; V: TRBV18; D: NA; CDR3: CASSPAGESYEQYF; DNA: TGTGCCAGCTCACCGGCAGGTGAATCCTACGAGCAGTACTTC
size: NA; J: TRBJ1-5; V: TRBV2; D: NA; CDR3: CASSASETPNQPQHF; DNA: TGTGCCAGCAGCGCTTCTGAGACACCGAATCAGCCCCAGCATTTT
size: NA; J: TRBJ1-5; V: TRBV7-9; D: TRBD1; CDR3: CASSSPTGTDQPQHF; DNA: TGTGCCAGCAGCTCCCCGACAGGGACCGATCAGCCCCAGCATTTT
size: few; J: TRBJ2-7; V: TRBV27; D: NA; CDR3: CASREVRGEGGEQYF; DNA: TGTGCCAGCAGAGAAGTCAGGGGAGAAGGGGGTGAGCAGTACTTC
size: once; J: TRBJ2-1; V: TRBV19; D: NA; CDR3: CASSRGGRLYEQFF; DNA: TGTGCCAGTAGTAGGGGGGGCCGTCTCTATGAGCAGTTCTTC
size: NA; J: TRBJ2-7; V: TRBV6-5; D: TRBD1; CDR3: CATWEQGSFHEQYF; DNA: TGTGCCACCTGGGAACAGGGGTCTTTCCACGAGCAGTACTTC
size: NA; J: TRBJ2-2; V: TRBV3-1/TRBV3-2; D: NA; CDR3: CASSRDRNTGELFF; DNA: TGTGCCAGCAGTCGAGACAGAAACACCGGGGAGCTGTTTTTT
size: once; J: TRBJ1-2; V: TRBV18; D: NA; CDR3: CASSPTKGDGYTF; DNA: TGTGCCAGCTCACCGACCAAAGGAGATGGCTACACCTTC
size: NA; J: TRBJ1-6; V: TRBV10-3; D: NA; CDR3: CAISGPRSSNSPLHF; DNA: TGTGCCATCAGTGGCCCGAGGAGCTCCAATTCACCCCTCCACTTT
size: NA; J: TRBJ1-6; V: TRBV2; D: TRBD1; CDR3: CASSEADRGSSYNSPLHF; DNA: TGTGCCAGCAGTGAAGCGGACAGGGGGAGCTCCTATAATTCACCCCTCCACTTT
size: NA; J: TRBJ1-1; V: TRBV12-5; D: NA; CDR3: CASGLSLSGNTEAFF; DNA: TGTGCTAGTGGTTTGTCCTTATCAGGGAACACTGAAGCTTTCTTT
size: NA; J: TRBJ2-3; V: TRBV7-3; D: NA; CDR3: CASSQIPGDTQYF; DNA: TGTGCCAGCAGTCAGATTCCGGGGGATACGCAGTATTTT
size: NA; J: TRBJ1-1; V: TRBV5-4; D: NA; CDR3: CASSPGGGGRGTEAFF; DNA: TGTGCCAGCAGCCCTGGAGGGGGGGGCAGAGGCACTGAAGCTTTCTTT
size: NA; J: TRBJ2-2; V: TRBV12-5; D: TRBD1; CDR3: CASGLVLGQHTGELFF; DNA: TGTGCTAGTGGTTTGGTTCTGGGACAGCACACCGGGGAGCTGTTTTTT
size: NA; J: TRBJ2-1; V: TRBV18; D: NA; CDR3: CASSPRVGADVNEQFF; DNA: TGTGCCAGCTCACCACGAGTGGGGGCCGACGTCAATGAGCAGTTCTTC
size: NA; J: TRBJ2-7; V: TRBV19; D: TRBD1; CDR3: CASSREGQGSYEQYF; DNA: TGTGCCAGTAGCCGAGAGGGACAGGGATCCTACGAGCAGTACTTC
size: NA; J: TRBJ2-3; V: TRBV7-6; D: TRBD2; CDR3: CASSLAAGGSRDTQYF; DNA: TGTGCCAGCAGCTTAGCTGCGGGGGGGTCCAGGGATACGCAGTATTTT
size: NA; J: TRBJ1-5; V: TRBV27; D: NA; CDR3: CASSRGRGRPQHF; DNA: TGTGCCAGCAGTCGAGGTAGGGGGAGGCCCCAGCATTTT
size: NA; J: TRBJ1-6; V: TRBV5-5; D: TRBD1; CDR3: CASSLAGTGSYNSPLHF; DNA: TGTGCCAGCAGCTTAGCCGGGACAGGGAGCTATAATTCACCCCTCCACTTT
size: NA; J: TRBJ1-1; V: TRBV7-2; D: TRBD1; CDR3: CASRRLQGARGSEAFF; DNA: TGTGCCAGCAGACGACTCCAGGGGGCGAGGGGTTCCGAAGCTTTCTTT
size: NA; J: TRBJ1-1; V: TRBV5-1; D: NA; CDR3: CASSLAGQNTEAFF; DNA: TGCGCCAGCAGCTTGGCGGGACAGAACACTGAAGCTTTCTTT
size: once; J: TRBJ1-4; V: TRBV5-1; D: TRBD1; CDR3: CASSSGQLSSTNEKLFF; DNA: TGCGCCAGCAGCTCGGGACAGCTAAGTTCAACTAATGAAAAACTGTTTTTT
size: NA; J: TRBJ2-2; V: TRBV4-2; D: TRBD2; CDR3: CASSQDKLAGGVGTGELFF; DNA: TGTGCCAGCAGCCAAGATAAACTAGCGGGGGGTGTGGGCACCGGGGAGCTGTTTTTT
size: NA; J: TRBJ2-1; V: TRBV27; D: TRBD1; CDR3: CASSYLTGGAGNEQFF; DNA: TGTGCCAGCAGTTACCTGACAGGGGGCGCCGGCAATGAGCAGTTCTTC
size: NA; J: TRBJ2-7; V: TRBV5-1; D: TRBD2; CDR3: CASSLSLGGGGGGYEQYF; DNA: TGCGCCAGCAGCTTGTCCCTTGGTGGCGGGGGTGGCGGATACGAGCAGTACTTC
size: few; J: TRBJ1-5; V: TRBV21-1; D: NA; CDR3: CASSKGSRRIRTGTSNQPQHF; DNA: TGTGCCAGCAGCAAAGGAAGTAGAAGGATTCGGACAGGGACTAGCAATCAGCCCCAGCATTTT
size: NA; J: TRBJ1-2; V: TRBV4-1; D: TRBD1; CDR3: CASSQEVGSTGVYGYTF; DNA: TGCGCCAGCAGCCAAGAAGTAGGATCGACAGGGGTCTATGGCTACACCTTC
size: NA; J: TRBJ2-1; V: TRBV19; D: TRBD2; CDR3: CASIDDGGRSGRYNEQFF; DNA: TGTGCCAGTATAGATGACGGAGGGCGTAGCGGGAGGTACAATGAGCAGTTCTTC
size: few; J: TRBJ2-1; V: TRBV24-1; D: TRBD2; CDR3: CATSALRGGLNEQFF; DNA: TGTGCCACCAGTGCTCTGCGGGGGGGTCTCAATGAGCAGTTCTTC
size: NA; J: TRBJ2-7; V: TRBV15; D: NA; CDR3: CATSRGGGGSPLEQYF; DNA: TGTGCCACCAGCAGAGGGGGCGGGGGCTCCCCACTCGAGCAGTACTTC
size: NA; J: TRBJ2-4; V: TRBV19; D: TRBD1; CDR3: CASSIASWDRAKNIQYF; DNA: TGTGCCAGTAGTATAGCATCATGGGACAGGGCCAAAAACATTCAGTACTTC
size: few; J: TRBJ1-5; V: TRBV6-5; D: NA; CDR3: CASSYSGSHQPQHF; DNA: TGTGCCAGCAGTTACTCGGGCAGCCATCAGCCCCAGCATTTT
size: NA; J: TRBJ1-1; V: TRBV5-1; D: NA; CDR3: CASSSPAPNTEAFF; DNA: TGCGCCAGCAGCTCCCCAGCGCCAAACACTGAAGCTTTCTTT
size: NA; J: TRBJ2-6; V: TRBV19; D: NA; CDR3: CASSIVFGANVLTF; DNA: TGTGCCAGTAGTATAGTATTTGGGGCCAACGTCCTGACTTTC
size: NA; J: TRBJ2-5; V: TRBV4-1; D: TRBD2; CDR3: CASRPGLAGGQETQYF; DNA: TGCGCCAGCAGACCCGGGCTAGCGGGGGGACAAGAGACCCAGTACTTC
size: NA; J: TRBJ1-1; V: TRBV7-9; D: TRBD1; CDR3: CASSLDRGQAFF; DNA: TGTGCCAGCAGCTTAGACAGGGGGCAAGCTTTCTTT